These 5 T cell receptor beta chains share one sample of origin, sequenced in a study of blood T cell repertoires in COVID-19. Produced via immunoSEQ multiplex PCR; TCRdb's table is partial and in-frame only. The table has fewer than 200,000 clones, about 83% seen once. The sample consisted of PBMCs or T cells enriched from blood (not recorded which). These receptors all come from a woman between 45 and 60 years old in a cohort exposed to, infected with or recovered from COVID-19 (not recorded which).

V gene TRBV5-1 combines with J gene TRBJ2-1; the match to TRBD1 covers 11 bases. V lost 4 bases, J lost 2 bases, and 5 bases stayed unmatched. The germline V gene encodes CDR1 SGHRS and CDR2 YFSETQ. The CDR3 consists of 16 residues. In DNA, the CDR3 is TGCGCCAGCAGCCTGGGGGACAGGGGGACCTACAATGAGCAGTTCTTC. As protein: CASSLGDRGTYNEQFF.

This sequence joins TRBV24-1 and TRBJ2-1; TRBD2 matches at 10 bases. The length of the CDR3 is 16 residues. Trimming cost V 4 bases and J 8 bases; bases outside gene matches: 10. Looked up from germline, CDR1 is KGHDR and CDR2 is SFDVKD. The CDR3, as DNA: TGTGCCACCAGTGACCCGGGACTAGCGCTTGCGGATGAGCAGTTCTTC. Translation: CATSDPGLALADEQFF.

The chain carries TRBV10-3 and TRBJ2-5; 7 positions match TRBD1. Germline V gene sequence: CDR1 ENHRY, CDR2 SYGVKD. There are 14 residues in the CDR3. Trimming took 6 bases from V and 5 from J; bases not matched to a gene: 9. The CDR3, as DNA: TGTGCCATCAGACCCGGGACAGCCGAGGAGACCCAGTACTTC. As protein: CAIRPGTAEETQYF.

The chain couples TRBV7-8 to TRBJ1-1; 8 positions match TRBD1. Germline assignment: CDR1 SGHVS and CDR2 FQNEAQ. Losses at the gene ends were 5 bases for V and 6 bases for J; bases not matched to a gene: 5. The CDR3 runs 13 residues. This CDR3 is CASSPTGVPEAFF. The CDR3 bases are TGTGCCAGCAGCCCGACAGGGGTCCCTGAAGCTTTCTTT.

V is TRBV6-5 and J is TRBJ1-2, with D hard to call. The CDR3 has 13 amino acids. Trimming left V 7 bases short and J 6 bases short, with 15 bases between. The germline gives CDR1 MNHEY, CDR2 SVGAGI. The CDR3, as DNA: TGTGCCAGCACCCTCCGAGCAGGCGATGGCTACACCTTC. Translating it yields CASTLRAGDGYTF.